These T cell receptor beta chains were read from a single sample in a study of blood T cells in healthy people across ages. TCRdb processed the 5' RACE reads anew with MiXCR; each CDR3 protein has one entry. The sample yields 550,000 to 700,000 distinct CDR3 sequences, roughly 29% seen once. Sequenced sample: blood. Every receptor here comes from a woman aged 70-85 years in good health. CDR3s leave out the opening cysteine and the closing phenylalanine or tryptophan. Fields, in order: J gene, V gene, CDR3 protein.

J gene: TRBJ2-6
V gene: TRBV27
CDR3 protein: ASSFLGRGKSGANVLT

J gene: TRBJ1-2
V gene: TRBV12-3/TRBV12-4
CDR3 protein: ASRLNGGYGYT

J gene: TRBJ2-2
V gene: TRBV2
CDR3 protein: ASSRSPRELF

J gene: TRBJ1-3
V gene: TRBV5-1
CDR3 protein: ASSLGTANSGNTIY

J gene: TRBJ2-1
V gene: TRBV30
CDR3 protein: AWSVIGGLAVYNEQF

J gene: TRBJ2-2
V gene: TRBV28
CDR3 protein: ASSLRVASGELF

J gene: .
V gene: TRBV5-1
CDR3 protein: ASSGRQGTKGNEQF

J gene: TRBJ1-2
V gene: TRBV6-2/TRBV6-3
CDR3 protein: ASRTGGNYGYT

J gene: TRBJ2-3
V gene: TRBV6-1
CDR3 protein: ASSETGTSGGAADTQY

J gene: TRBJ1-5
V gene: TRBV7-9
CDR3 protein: ASSLVGGDNQPQH

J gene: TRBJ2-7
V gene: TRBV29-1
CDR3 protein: SVEDPTRPGDYEQY

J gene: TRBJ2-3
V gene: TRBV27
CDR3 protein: ASSRSDPLRGTQY

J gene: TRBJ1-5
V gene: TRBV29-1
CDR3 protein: SVEGAGGGNQPQH

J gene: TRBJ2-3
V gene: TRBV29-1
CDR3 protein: SGGGDTDTQY

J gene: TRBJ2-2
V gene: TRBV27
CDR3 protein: ASSPHYPGELF

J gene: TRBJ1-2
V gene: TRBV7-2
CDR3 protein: ASSLVSAGFT

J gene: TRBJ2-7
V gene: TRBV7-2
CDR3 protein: ASSFIRGPYEQY

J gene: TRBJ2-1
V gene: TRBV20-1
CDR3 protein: SALSGATSSYNEQF

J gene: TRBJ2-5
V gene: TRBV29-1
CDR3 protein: SVQTGPSETQY

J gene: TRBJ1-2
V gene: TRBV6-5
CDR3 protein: ASSQNTGYGYT

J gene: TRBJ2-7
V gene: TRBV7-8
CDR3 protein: ASSLAAGGWEQY

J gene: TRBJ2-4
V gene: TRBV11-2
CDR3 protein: ASSHRTVRNIQY

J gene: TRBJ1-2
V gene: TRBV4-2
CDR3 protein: ASSQVQGDRGYGYT

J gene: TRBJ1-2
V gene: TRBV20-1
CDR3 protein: SASTGNGDGYT

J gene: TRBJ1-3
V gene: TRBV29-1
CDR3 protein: SVDVGTARNTIY

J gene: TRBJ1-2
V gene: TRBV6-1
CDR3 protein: ASSEVLGGNYGYT

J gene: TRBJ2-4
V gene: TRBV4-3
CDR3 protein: ASSRAGTGSVIQY

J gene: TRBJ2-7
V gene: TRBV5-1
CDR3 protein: ASSLAEGPSYEQY

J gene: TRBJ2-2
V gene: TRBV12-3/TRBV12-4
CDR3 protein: ASSDRAGELF

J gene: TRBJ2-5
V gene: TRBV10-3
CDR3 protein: AISDPGLAGGQETQY

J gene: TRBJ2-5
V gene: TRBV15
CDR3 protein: ATSRGQKQETQY

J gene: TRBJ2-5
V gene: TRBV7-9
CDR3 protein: ASSLFSSGETQY

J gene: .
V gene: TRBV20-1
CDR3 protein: SASRGQSQY

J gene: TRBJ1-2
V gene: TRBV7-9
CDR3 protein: ASSSGTVTNYGYT

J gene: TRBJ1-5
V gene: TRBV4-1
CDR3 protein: ASSQETGRNQPQH

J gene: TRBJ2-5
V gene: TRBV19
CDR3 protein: ASSIDPRATQY

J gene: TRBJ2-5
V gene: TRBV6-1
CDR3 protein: ASSEGGGRKGTQY

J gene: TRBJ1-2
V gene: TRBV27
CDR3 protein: ASSSQGDRSGYT

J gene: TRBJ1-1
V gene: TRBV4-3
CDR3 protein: ASSRGTGLLGDTEAF

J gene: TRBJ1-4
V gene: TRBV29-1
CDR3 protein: SVGTGGREKLF

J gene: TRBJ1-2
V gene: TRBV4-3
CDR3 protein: ASSFYQGNYGYT

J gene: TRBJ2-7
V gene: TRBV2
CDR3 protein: ASITTRPVGEQY

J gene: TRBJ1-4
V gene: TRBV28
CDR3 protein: ASSSPGAGLNEKLF

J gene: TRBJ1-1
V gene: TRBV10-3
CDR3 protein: AISDGASTTEAF

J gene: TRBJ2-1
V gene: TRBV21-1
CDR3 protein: ASRHLWGTDYSHNEQF

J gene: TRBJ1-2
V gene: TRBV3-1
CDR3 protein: ASSLRDAGRGYT

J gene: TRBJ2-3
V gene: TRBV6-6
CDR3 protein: ASSYRDTDTQY

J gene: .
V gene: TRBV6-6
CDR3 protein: ASSYAGTGGYEQY

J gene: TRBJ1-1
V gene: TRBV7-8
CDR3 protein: ASSPGGRGEAF

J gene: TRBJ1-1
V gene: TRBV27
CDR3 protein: ASSFLGTENTEAF

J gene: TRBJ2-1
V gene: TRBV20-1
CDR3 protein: SGTGSLNEQF

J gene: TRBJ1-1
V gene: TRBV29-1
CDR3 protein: SVLMTVNTEAF

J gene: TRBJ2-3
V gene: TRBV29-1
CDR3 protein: SVALAERRADTQY

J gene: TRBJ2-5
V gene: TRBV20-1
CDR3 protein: SASPPGRKETQY

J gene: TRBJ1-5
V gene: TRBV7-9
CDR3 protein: ASSLDQPQH

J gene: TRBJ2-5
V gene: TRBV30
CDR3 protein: AWSVMRGGQETQY

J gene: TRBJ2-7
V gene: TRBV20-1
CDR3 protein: SAREASYEQY

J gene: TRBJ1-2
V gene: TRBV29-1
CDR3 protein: SVEKSTRNYGYT